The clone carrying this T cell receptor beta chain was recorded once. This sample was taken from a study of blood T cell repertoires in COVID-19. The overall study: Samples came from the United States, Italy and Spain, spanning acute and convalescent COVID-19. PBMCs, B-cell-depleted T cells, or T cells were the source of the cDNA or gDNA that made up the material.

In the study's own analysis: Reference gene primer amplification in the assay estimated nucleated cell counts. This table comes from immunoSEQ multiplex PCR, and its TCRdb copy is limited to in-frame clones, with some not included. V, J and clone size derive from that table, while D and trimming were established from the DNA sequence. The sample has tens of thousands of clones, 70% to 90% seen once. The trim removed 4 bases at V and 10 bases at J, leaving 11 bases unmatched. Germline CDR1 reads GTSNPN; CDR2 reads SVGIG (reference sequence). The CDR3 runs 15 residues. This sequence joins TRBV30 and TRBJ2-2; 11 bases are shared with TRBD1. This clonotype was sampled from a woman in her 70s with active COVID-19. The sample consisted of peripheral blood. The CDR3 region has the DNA TGTGCCTGGATCAAACCGGACAGGGGGCGCAAGGAGCTGTTTTTT. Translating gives CAWIKPDRGRKELFF.